What follows are 23 T cell receptor beta chains derived from one specimen sequenced in a study of blood T cell repertoires in COVID-19. Profiled with immunoSEQ multiplex PCR; TCRdb holds only in-frame clones, not every one. The sample has just under 55,000 clones; approximately 90% are singletons. The material sequenced was peripheral blood. These receptors originate from a man aged 45 to 65 with acute or convalescent COVID-19.

The chain uses TRBV9 and TRBJ1-5, with unresolved D. The V and J ends lost 2 bases and 4 bases respectively, with 10 bases between them. This CDR3 contains 14 residues. CDR1 and CDR2 (germline): SGDLS, YYNGEE. Here the CDR3 DNA reads TGTGCCAGCAGCGTTGGCCATACGAATCAGCCCCAGCATTTT. This gives the protein CASSVGHTNQPQHF.

The V call is TRBV27, the J call TRBJ2-7, with TRBD1 as a possible D gene (5 bases). CDR3 size: 13 residues. Germline values: CDR1 MNHEY, CDR2 SMNVEV (reference sequence). V was cut by 0 bases and J by 3 bases, with 6 bases left in between. CDR3 in DNA: TGTGCCAGCAGTTTATCGACAGACTACGAGCAGTACTTC. This gives the protein CASSLSTDYEQYF.

Only one count was recorded for this clone. The chain couples TRBV5-1 to TRBJ1-2; no firm D call. Germline V CDR1 and CDR2: SGHRS, YFSETQ. The CDR3 has 15 amino acids. Trimming cost V 0 bases and J 7 bases, with 16 bases left between them. The CDR3 DNA reads TGCGCCAGCAGCTTGGAAGGGAGTAGACCAGCTGGCTACACCTTC. This sequence encodes CASSLEGSRPAGYTF.

The rearrangement links TRBV27 to TRBJ1-1; possible D gene TRBD1, 6 bases. The CDR3 totals 14 residues. Germline V lookup: CDR1 MNHEY, CDR2 SMNVEV (reference sequence). V lost 5 bases, J lost 0 bases, and 10 bases lay in between. For the CDR3, the DNA is TGTGCCAGCAGTCGACAGGCTCTGAACACTGAAGCTTTCTTT. Translated: CASSRQALNTEAFF.

The chain is built from TRBV19 and TRBJ2-3; 9 bases agree with TRBD1. Trimming took 7 bases from V and 3 from J; bases not matched to a gene: 8. Germline lookup yields CDR1 LNHDA and CDR2 SQIVND (reference sequence). The CDR3 totals 15 residues. CDR3 amino acids: CASTLGTGLTDTQYF. CDR3 DNA: TGTGCCAGTACCTTGGGGACAGGGCTTACAGATACGCAGTATTTT. The entire variable domain, with the rest obtained from reference TRBV19 and TRBJ2-3, is as follows: DGGITQSPKYLFRKEGQNVTLSCEQNLNHDAMYWYRQDPGQGLRLIYYSQIVNDFQKGDIAEGYSVSREKKESFPLTVTSAQKNPTAFYLCASTLGTGLTDTQYFGPGTRLTVL.

The rearrangement links TRBV5-8 to TRBJ1-5, with D unclear. Germline V CDR1 and CDR2: SGHTS, YDEGEE. Trimming took 0 bases from V and 3 from J, leaving 10 bases between them. The CDR3 covers 15 residues. CDR3 residues: CASSLGPSFNQPQHF. In DNA, the CDR3 is TGTGCCAGCAGCTTGGGGCCGTCGTTCAATCAGCCCCAGCATTTT.

This chain joins TRBV2 and TRBJ1-4, with 7 bases identical to TRBD1. The CDR3 extends over 13 amino acids. Germline lookup yields CDR1 SNHLY and CDR2 FYNNEI. With V trimmed by 4 bases and J by 7 bases, 3 bases remained unmatched. This CDR3 is CASSGQGREKLFF. For the CDR3, the DNA is TGTGCCAGCAGTGGACAGGGCCGTGAAAAACTGTTTTTT.

V usage is TRBV5-1 and J usage is TRBJ2-7, with 7 bases identical to TRBD2. This CDR3 comprises 14 residues. Germline CDR1 and CDR2: SGHRS and YFSETQ. V shed 4 bases and J 2 bases; nucleotides not matched to a gene: 6. The CDR3 DNA reads TGCGCCAGCAGCCGCGGCGGGGGAACCTACGAGCAGTACTTC. As protein: CASSRGGGTYEQYF. Filled out from reference TRBV5-1 and TRBJ2-7, the complete variable domain reads KAGVTQTPRYLIKTRGQQVTLSCSPISGHRSVSWYQQTPGQGLQFLFEYFSETQRNKGNFPGRFSGRQFSNSRSEMNVSTLELGDSALYLCASSRGGGTYEQYFGPGTRLTVT.

The chain joins TRBV30 to TRBJ1-5; the match to TRBD1 covers 7 bases. The CDR3 contains 15 residues. Trimming took 3 bases from V and 2 from J; bases not matched to a gene: 7. Germline V gene sequence: CDR1 GTSNPN, CDR2 SVGIG (reference sequence). CDR3 sequence (DNA): TGTGCCTGGAGCGGAGGGACAGTCGGCAATCAGCCCCAGCATTTT. Amino acids: CAWSGGTVGNQPQHF.

This clone came up a few times. The chain joins TRBV11-3 to TRBJ2-7; 7 bases map to TRBD1. Germline V gives CDR1 SGHNT, CDR2 YENEEA. CDR3 size: 13 residues. Trimming removed 0 bases from V and 12 bases from J; junction bases left unmatched: 8. CDR3: CASSLEGTGQLYF. DNA for the CDR3: TGTGCCAGCAGCTTAGAAGGTACGGGACAGCTGTACTTC.

This chain uses TRBV5-1 with TRBJ2-2; perhaps TRBD2 as D (6 bases). V was clipped by 1 base and J by 1 base, with 14 bases between them. This CDR3 has 17 residues. Germline values: CDR1 SGHRS, CDR2 YFSETQ. The chain's CDR3 is CASSLILAGLNTGELFF. The CDR3 DNA is TGCGCCAGCAGCTTGATTTTGGCGGGACTGAACACCGGGGAGCTGTTTTTT.

This chain uses TRBV19 with TRBJ1-3; unclear D gene. The germline V gene encodes CDR1 LNHDA and CDR2 SQIVND (reference sequence). This CDR3 is built from 11 residues. Trimming stripped 11 bases from V and 4 bases from J, with 9 bases between. The CDR3 sequence: CALDVGNTIYF. In nucleotides, the CDR3 is TGTGCCTTAGATGTCGGAAACACCATATATTTT.

CDR3 nucleotides: TGCGCCAGCAGCTTAAAAGGGGCTGGAAACACCATATATTTT. Translated, it gives CASSLKGAGNTIYF. The rearrangement uses TRBV5-1 and TRBJ1-3; a possible D gene is TRBD1 (5 bases). This CDR3 comprises 14 residues. V was trimmed by 2 bases and J by 2 bases, leaving 8 bases between them. Germline values: CDR1 SGHRS, CDR2 YFSETQ.

This chain uses TRBV29-1 with TRBJ1-1, with a tentative D call TRBD1 (6 bases). Trimming took 8 bases from V and 5 from J, leaving 12 bases between them. Germline V gives CDR1 SQVTM, CDR2 ANQGSEA. This CDR3 has 11 residues. The CDR3 here is CSSGQTTEAFF. The CDR3 DNA sequence: TGCAGCTCCGGACAGACGACTGAAGCTTTCTTT.

The chain employs TRBV14 and TRBJ1-4, with TRBD1 identical over 8 bases. CDR1 is SGHDN, CDR2 FVKESK, per germline. The trim removed 4 bases at V and 8 bases at J, leaving 6 bases unmatched. CDR3 length: 14 residues. This CDR3 is CASSRLDRDEKLFF. In nucleotides, the CDR3 is TGTGCCAGCAGCCGGCTGGACAGGGACGAAAAACTGTTTTTT.

The chain carries TRBV12-3 or TRBV12-4 and TRBJ1-2, with no clear D. The CDR3 sequence is 13 residues long. V lost 3 bases and J 4 bases, leaving 9 bases between the germline ends. CDR3 in amino acids: CASSFGPIYGYTF. The CDR3 DNA reads as TGTGCCAGCAGTTTTGGCCCGATCTATGGCTACACCTTC.

V usage is TRBV14 and J usage is TRBJ2-2, with D perhaps matching TRBD2 (5 bases). V lost 1 base, J lost 4 bases, and 10 bases lay in between. The CDR3 totals 15 residues. Looked up from germline, CDR1 is SGHDN and CDR2 is FVKESK. CDR3 protein: CASSQGARGTGELFF. The CDR3 DNA is TGTGCCAGCAGCCAAGGGGCCCGGGGCACCGGGGAGCTGTTTTTT.

This chain links TRBV5-1 with TRBJ2-7; D is perhaps TRBD1 (5 bases). V lost 4 bases to trimming and J lost 2 bases, with 13 bases between them. The CDR3 totals 14 residues. Germline-derived CDR1 and CDR2 are SGHRS and YFSETQ. The CDR3 protein is CASSDLRATYEQYF. As DNA, the CDR3 is TGCGCCAGCAGCGACCTCAGGGCCACCTACGAGCAGTACTTC.

V and J are TRBV9 and TRBJ1-2, with no clear D. V dropped 0 bases and J dropped 5 bases, with 8 bases sitting between them. CDR1 SGDLS and CDR2 YYNGEE come from the germline V gene. This CDR3 has 13 amino acids. CDR3 sequence reads: CASSVGSGYGYTF. In DNA form, the CDR3 reads TGTGCCAGCAGCGTAGGTTCGGGTTATGGCTACACCTTC. Together with reference TRBV9 and TRBJ1-2, the CDR3 gives the full variable domain: DSGVTQTPKHLITATGQRVTLRCSPRSGDLSVYWYQQSLDQGLQFLIQYYNGEERAKGNILERFSAQQFPDLHSELNLSSLELGDSALYFCASSVGSGYGYTFGSGTRLTVV.

DNA of the CDR3: TGCGCCAGCAGGGCTCTAGGGGGGGGTAAAGAGACCCAGTACTTC. Translated: CASRALGGGKETQYF. The V call is TRBV10-2, the J call TRBJ2-5; tentatively, D is TRBD2 (7 bases). Germline V gene data show CDR1 as WSHSY and CDR2 as SAAADI. The CDR3 runs to 15 residues. Trimming took off 6 bases at V and 3 bases at J, with 17 bases between the two ends.

The gene calls are TRBV5-5 and TRBJ1-1; D perhaps matches TRBD1 (5 bases). The CDR3 sequence is 14 residues long. Germline loops: CDR1 SGHKS, CDR2 YYEKEE (reference sequence). V gave up 4 bases and J gave up 3 bases, with 13 bases separating them. The CDR3 sequence is CASSDASGDTEAFF. The CDR3 DNA sequence: TGTGCCAGCAGCGACGCCTCGGGGGACACTGAAGCTTTCTTT.

This chain joins TRBV7-2 and TRBJ1-5, with TRBD1 as a possible D gene (5 bases). The CDR3 has 13 residues. V was cut by 4 bases and J by 4 bases, with 8 bases left in between. CDR1 and CDR2 from the germline V gene are SGHTA and FQGNSA. The CDR3 loop reads CASSYGGNQPQHF. The CDR3 nucleotides read TGTGCCAGCAGCTACGGGGGGAATCAGCCCCAGCATTTT.

The count of this clone is one. The chain links TRBV6-2 or TRBV6-3 to TRBJ2-7, with D hard to call. Germline values: CDR1 MNHEY, CDR2 SVGEGT. CDR3 length equals 13 residues. V lost 4 bases to trimming and J lost 10 bases, with 17 bases between them. Here the CDR3 reads CASSSPSEELQYF. In DNA, the CDR3 is TGTGCCAGCAGTTCCCCTTCCGAGGAACTACAGTACTTC.